The sequence of this T cell receptor (beta chain) was determined in a study of CD4 T cell repertoires in COVID-19. No culture step preceded sequencing of the ex vivo isolated memory T cells. This clone was counted a single time. The protocol was immunoSEQ multiplex PCR, while the TCRdb copy is restricted to in-frame clones and leaves out a portion. Of around 22,000 clones listed, around 90% are singletons. The CDR3 extends over 12 amino acids. V lost 5 bases and J 7 bases, leaving 14 bases between the germline ends. CDR1 GTSNPN and CDR2 SVGIG come from the germline V gene (reference sequence). The V and J genes are TRBV30 and TRBJ1-2, with D perhaps TRBD1 (5 bases). The receptor was isolated from a human donor who had COVID-19. This specimen consisted of central memory CD4+ T cells from blood, obtained before the COVID-19 pandemic. The CDR3 nucleotides read TGTGCCTGGGCAACAGGATTTTTTGGCTACACCTTC. Its translation is CAWATGFFGYTF.